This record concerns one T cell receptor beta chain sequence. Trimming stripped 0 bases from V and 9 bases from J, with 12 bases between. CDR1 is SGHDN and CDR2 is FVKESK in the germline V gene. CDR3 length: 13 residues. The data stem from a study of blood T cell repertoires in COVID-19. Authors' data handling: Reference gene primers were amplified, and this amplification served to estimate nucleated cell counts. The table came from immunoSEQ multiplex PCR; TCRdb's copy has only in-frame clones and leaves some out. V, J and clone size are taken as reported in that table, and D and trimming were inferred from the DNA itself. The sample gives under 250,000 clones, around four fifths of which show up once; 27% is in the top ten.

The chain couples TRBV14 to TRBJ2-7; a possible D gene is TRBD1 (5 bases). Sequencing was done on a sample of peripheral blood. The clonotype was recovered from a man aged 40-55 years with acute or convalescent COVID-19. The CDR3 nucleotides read TGTGCCAGCAGCCAAGATCGGCAGGGCCGGCAGTACTTC. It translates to CASSQDRQGRQYF. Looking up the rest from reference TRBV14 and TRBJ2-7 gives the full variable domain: EAGVTQFPSHSVIEKGQTVTLRCDPISGHDNLYWYRRVMGKEIKFLLHFVKESKQDESGMPNNRFLAERTGGTYSTLKVQPAELEDSGVYFCASSQDRQGRQYFGPGTRLTVT.